In its sample, the clone carrying this T cell receptor (beta chain) was seen a few times. This specimen belongs to a study of Ad26.COV2.S vaccination and SARS-CoV-2 variants. The treatment here: over 15 received Ad26.COV2.S at low or high dose, single or two shots; about 5 received placebo; per-sample allocation not given. On day 63 after the first injection, vaccine and placebo recipients gave samples. TCRdb keeps only in-frame clones here, not all; method: immunoSEQ multiplex PCR. The sample shows around 250,000 clones, roughly 85% of them seen only once. Germline assignment: CDR1 MNHNS and CDR2 SASEGT. V lost 0 bases and J 4 bases, leaving 22 bases between the germline ends. The CDR3 is 18 amino acids.

This clonotype was sampled from a person between 18 and 65 years old who received the Ad26.COV2.S COVID-19 vaccine or a placebo. Sequencing used peripheral blood, obtained in a trial of Ad26.COV2.S vaccine versus placebo. The genes are TRBV6-1 and TRBJ2-7; possibly TRBD2 for D (5 bases). CDR3: CASSEAKFTKGRLYEQYV. CDR3 nucleotides: TGTGCCAGCAGTGAAGCCAAGTTTACGAAAGGGAGATTATACGAGCAGTACGTC.